This T cell receptor beta chain derives from a study of T-cell memory formation after mild COVID-19. V lost 5 bases and J lost 5, with 16 bases in between. Germline CDR1 SEHNR, CDR2 FQNEAQ (reference sequence). The CDR3 has 15 residues. Barcoded TCR alpha and TCR beta cDNA libraries with UMIs came from 5'RACE using constant-segment primers. MiXCR, run by TCRdb on the 5' RACE reads, gives a single entry per CDR3 protein. The sample holds 580,000 or so distinct CDR3 sequences, approximately 15% seen once. The specimen was PBMCs or a T cell subset sorted from them (not recorded which). The source is an adult woman who had mild COVID-19 (a few samples of this study predate the infection). Cell type and time point are not known. The genes are TRBV7-9 and TRBJ2-1; D is undetermined. The CDR3 DNA follows: TGTGCCAGCAGCCTTGTAAGTGCTCTGCACAATGAGCAGTTCTTC. It specifies CASSLVSALHNEQFF.